This is a list of T cell receptor beta chains from one sample in a study of PD-L1 blockade in urothelial cancer. TCRdb's table, derived via immunoSEQ multiplex PCR, lists solely in-frame clones and lacks some. The sample carries 68,000 or so clones, 75% to 85% recorded once. This material consisted of PBMCs, taken around atezolizumab (anti-PD-L1) treatment. The origin of the receptors is a man between 65 and 79 years old with urothelial cancer. The CDR3 runs from the conserved cysteine through the conserved F or W. Each record gives: D gene, J gene, V gene, clone size, CDR3 protein. D genes are given only for firm matches. Not all rows give a size; the values are once, few, many and, for expanded clones, a class.

>TRBD1|TRBJ2-2|TRBV27|-
CASSPRGRQGTGGELFF
>-|TRBJ2-3|TRBV7-2|few
CASSFRTNTDTQYF
>TRBD2|TRBJ2-4|TRBV27|-
CASISLASGLNIQYF
>-|TRBJ2-1|TRBV9|-
CASSVGSGDYNEQFF
>-|TRBJ2-7|TRBV7-2|once
CASSLSSYEQYF
>TRBD2|TRBJ2-2|TRBV7-3|-
CASSLRTSGVSGELFF
>TRBD1|TRBJ1-1|TRBV7-3|-
CASSLGQGAEAFF
>-|TRBJ2-2|TRBV27|-
CASSLSRGLGGELFF
>TRBD1|TRBJ1-1|TRBV7-2|-
CASSPWTGVGDLEAFF
>-|TRBJ2-5|TRBV25-1|once
CASSEGGSVVNQETQYF
>TRBD1|TRBJ1-1|TRBV6-5|-
CASSYSGQGEAFF
>-|TRBJ2-5|TRBV19|-
CASSMPRQGSETQYF
>-|TRBJ2-7|TRBV11-2|-
CASSLVEAEPSYEQYF
>-|TRBJ1-2|TRBV7-9|-
CASSSSPGHSTYGYTF